This T cell receptor beta chain was documented in a study of shared clonotypes between healthy human individuals (dated by TCRdb to the early 2020s). Regarding the complete study: The cohort comprised a couple of women and a few men aged 18 to 49 years. Blood TCR repertoires of about five healthy adults were deeply sequenced to estimate repertoire size and the extent of clonotype sharing between individuals. Each donor's leukapheresis produced roughly between roughly 0.85 and 9 billion PBMCs. Libraries were prepared and TCR repertoires were sequenced by different laboratories using diverse techniques, in order to increase sequencing depth and limit assay-specific biases. For each donor, CD4 naive and CD4 memory were each run on three plates, CD8 naive on two plates, and CD8 memory on one plate.

Overall study results and their limits: Rarefaction of sorted-subset datasets indicated incomplete sequencing despite the large sequencing depth. Sampling was limited to blood, and TCR repertoires in tissue likely differ from TCR repertoires in blood. Higher generation probabilities were observed for clonotypes shared by all four sorted-subset donors than for non-shared clonotypes. The small number of donors limited the genetic and exposure-history diversity represented. Sharing across a few donors was observed for 4.5% to 6.5% of naive CD4, about 3.2% of naive CD8, over 2% of memory CD4, and around 0.4% of memory CD8 clonotypes. Naive subsets generally had larger estimated clonotype richness than memory subsets did. Pairwise subsampling indicated that sequencing depth was expected to affect the degree of clonotype sharing among donors.

Using the deep immunoSEQ assay, multiplex PCR amplified TCR CDR3 regions from genomic DNA. For each cell subset, the extracted genomic DNA was distributed evenly across all wells of several immunoSEQ 96-well plates, and each plate served as one replicate. Each replicate PCR for sorted subsets received about 200 ng genomic DNA, equal to around 32,000 T cell genomes. Purified libraries were measured with a Qubit 3.0 fluorometer, size-checked on a Bioanalyzer 2100, and measured again with the KAPA Library Quantification kit. Every immunoSEQ 96-well plate was sequenced on a dedicated single-read 150-cycle Illumina NextSeq 550 flow cell. In the paper's pipeline: Because only junctional sequences without quality scores were contained in the immunoSEQ output, filtering matching that applied to full-length reads could not be performed. To assign V/J genes and CDR3, sequences were annotated against IMGT germline references using PyIR, a Python wrapper for IgBLAST v1.9. Reads with weak V/J assignments (E-value above 1e-6), missing CDR3, stop codons, out-of-frame junctions, or ambiguous translated residues were removed. V3J clonotypes were defined as sequences sharing an identical inferred V gene, J gene, and CDR3 amino acid sequence. To compute the percentage overlap between repertoires, the number of shared unique clonotypes was divided by the size of the smaller repertoire. Richness of each repertoire was evaluated using RTK rarefaction, the Chao1 estimator, and Recon v2.1 estimates of unobserved clonotypes. Generation probabilities for all TCRbeta clonotypes obtained by the gDNA method from several donors were computed using OLGA. TCRdb's version of the immuneACCESS table is confined to in-frame rearrangements and falls short of the full clone set. An unresolved V gene accounts for under half of the shortfall where checked; the remainder is of unknown origin. V, J and clone size are taken as reported in that table, and D and trimming were inferred from the DNA itself. Counted in this sample were a few hundred thousand clones; more than 75% of them appeared once. The leading ten clones occupy about a sixth of the sample.

Comment on this clone: This receptor's antigen is unknown. No quality values exist for individual bases; no much larger clone is one base distant.

The donors were healthy, HIV-negative adults who had no recently reported acute infections or vaccinations. Every donor was a Caucasian adult residing in Nashville, Tennessee, USA. CD8 memory samples consisted of magnetically selected CD45RO+ cells combined with CCR7-negative CD45RA+ effector memory (TemRA) cells. After blood collection by leukapheresis, PBMCs were isolated using Ficoll-Histopaque density gradient centrifugation and then cryopreserved in the vapor phase of liquid nitrogen. Analytical flow cytometry was used to check the purity and quantity of every magnetically sorted T cell population. From each sorted fraction, genomic DNA was isolated and quantified by UV absorbance on a Nanodrop 2000c. The sequenced material came from memory CD8+ T cells sorted from blood. Taken with the paper, the label for cell subset or site translates to: CD45RO+ cells pooled with CCR7-negative TemRA cells. The receptor comes from a man between 18 and 29 years old in good health.

The bases are TGCGCCAGCAGCCGAGTCCCGGGACTAGGGGAAGAGACCCAGTACTTC. This gives the protein CASSRVPGLGEETQYF. The chain is assembled from TRBV4-1 and TRBJ2-5, with 8 middle bases fitting TRBD2. The cysteine opens and the phenylalanine closes a CDR3 of 16 amino acids. The read is trimmed to its CDR3 DNA, 48 bases read in frame from base 1. Looking up the germline V gene yields CDR1 MGHRA and CDR2 YSYEKL. Trimming takes 4 bases off V and 3 bases off J; junction bases not matched to a gene: 10.